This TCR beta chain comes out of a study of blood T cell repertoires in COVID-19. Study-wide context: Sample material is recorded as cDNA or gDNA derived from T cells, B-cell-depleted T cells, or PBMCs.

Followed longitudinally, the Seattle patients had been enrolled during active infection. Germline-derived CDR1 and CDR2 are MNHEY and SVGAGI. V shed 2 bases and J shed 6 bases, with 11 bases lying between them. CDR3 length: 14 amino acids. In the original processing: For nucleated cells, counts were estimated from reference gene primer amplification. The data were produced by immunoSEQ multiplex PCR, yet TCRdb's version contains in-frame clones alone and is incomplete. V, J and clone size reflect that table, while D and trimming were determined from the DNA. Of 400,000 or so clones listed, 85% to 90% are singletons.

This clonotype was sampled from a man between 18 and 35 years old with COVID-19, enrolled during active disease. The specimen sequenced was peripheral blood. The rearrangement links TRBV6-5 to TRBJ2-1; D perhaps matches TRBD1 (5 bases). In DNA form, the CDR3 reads TGTGCCAGCAGTTACGTACAGGCCGGCAATGAGCAGTTCTTC. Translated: CASSYVQAGNEQFF.